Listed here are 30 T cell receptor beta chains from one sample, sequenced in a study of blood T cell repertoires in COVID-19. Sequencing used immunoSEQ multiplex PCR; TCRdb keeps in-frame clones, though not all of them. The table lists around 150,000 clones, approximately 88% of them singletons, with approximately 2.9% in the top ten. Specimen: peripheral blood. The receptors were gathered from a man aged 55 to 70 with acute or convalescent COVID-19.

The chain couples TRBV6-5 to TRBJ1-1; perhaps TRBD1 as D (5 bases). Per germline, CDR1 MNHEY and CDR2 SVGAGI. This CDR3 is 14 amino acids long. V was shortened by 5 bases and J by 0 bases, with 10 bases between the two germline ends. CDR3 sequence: CASSQQELNTEAFF. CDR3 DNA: TGTGCCAGCAGTCAACAGGAATTGAACACTGAAGCTTTCTTT.

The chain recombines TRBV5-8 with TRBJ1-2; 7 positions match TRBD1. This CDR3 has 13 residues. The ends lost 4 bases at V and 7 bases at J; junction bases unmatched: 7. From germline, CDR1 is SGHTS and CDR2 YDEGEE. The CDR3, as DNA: TGTGCCAGCAGCCTTAGGGGGCAGGTTGGCTACACCTTC. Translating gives CASSLRGQVGYTF.

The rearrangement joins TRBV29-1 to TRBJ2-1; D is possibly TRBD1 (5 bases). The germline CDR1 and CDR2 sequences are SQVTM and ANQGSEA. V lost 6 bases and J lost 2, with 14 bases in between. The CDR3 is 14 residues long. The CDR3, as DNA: TGCAGCGTCTTTATAGACAGAGCCTACAATGAGCAGTTCTTC. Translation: CSVFIDRAYNEQFF.

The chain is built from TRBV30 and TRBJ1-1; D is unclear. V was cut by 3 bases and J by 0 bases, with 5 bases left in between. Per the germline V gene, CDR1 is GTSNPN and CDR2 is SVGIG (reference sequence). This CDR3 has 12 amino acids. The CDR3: CAWSNMNTEAFF. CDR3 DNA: TGTGCCTGGAGCAACATGAACACTGAAGCTTTCTTT.

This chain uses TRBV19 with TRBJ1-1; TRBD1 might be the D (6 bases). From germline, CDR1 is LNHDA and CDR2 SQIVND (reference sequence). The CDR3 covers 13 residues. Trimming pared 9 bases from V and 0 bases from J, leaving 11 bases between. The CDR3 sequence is CASTGIMNTEAFF. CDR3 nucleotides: TGTGCCAGCACAGGGATCATGAACACTGAAGCTTTCTTT.

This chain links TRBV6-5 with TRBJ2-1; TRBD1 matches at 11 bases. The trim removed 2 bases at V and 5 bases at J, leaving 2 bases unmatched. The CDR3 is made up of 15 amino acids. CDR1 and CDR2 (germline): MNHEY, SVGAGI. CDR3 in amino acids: CASSYRDRGDNEQFF. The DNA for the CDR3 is TGTGCCAGCAGTTACCGGGACAGGGGGGACAATGAGCAGTTCTTC.

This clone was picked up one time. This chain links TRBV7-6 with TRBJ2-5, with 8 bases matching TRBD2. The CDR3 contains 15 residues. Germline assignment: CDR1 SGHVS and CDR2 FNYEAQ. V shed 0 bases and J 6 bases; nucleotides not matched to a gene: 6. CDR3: CASSLANGGVKTQYF. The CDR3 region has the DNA TGTGCCAGCAGCTTAGCCAACGGGGGGGTAAAGACCCAGTACTTC.

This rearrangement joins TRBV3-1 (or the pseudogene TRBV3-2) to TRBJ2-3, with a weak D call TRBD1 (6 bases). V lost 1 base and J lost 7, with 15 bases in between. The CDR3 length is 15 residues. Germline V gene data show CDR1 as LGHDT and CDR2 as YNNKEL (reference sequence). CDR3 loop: CASSQGGAGENTQYF. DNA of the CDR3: TGTGCCAGCAGCCAAGGAGGCGCAGGGGAGAATACGCAGTATTTT.

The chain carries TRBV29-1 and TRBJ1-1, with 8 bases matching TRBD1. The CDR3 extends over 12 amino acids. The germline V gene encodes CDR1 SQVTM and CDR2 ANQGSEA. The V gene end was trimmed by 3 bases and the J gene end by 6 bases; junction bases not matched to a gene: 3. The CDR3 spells CSVENRGSEAFF. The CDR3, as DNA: TGCAGCGTTGAGAACAGGGGGTCTGAAGCTTTCTTT.

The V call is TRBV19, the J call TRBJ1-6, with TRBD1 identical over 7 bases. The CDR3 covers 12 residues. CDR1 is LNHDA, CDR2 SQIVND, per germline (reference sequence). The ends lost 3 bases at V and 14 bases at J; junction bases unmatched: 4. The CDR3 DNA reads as TGTGCCAGTAGTATTGGCACAGGGGCCCTCCACTTT. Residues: CASSIGTGALHF.

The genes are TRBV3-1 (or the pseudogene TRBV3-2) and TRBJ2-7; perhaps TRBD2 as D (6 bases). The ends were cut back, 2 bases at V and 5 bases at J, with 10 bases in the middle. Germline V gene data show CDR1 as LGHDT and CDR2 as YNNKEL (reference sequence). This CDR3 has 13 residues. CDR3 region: CASSQSGLNEQYF. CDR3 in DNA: TGTGCCAGCAGCCAAAGCGGGTTGAACGAGCAGTACTTC.

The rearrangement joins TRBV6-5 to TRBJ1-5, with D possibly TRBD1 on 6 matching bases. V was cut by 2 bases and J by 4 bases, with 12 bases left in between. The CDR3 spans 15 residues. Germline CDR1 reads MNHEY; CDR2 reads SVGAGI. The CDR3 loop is CASSYAGAGNQPQHF. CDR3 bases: TGTGCCAGCAGTTACGCGGGGGCCGGGAATCAGCCCCAGCATTTT.

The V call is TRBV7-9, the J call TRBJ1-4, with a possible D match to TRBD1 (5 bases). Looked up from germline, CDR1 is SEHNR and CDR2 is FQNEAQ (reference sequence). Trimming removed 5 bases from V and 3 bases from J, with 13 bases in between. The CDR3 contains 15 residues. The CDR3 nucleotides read TGTGCCAGCAGCCCCGGGCAGGGATCTAATGAAAAACTGTTTTTT. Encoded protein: CASSPGQGSNEKLFF.

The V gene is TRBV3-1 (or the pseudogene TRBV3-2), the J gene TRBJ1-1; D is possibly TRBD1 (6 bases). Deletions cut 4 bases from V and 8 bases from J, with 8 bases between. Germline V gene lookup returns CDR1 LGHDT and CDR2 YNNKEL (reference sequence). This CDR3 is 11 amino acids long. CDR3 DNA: TGTGCCAGCAGCCCAGGGACAGAAGCTTTCTTT. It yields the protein CASSPGTEAFF.

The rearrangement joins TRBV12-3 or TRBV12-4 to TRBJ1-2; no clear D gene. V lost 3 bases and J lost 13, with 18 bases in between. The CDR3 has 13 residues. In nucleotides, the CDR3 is TGTGCCAGCAGTTTGGGCTCGGTTCTTGTCTCCACCTTC. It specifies CASSLGSVLVSTF.

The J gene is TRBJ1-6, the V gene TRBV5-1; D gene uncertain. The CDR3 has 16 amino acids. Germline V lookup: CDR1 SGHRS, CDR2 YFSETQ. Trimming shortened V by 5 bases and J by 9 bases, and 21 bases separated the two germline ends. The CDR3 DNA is TGCGCCAGCAGAGCCAACACTGCACCGGGATCTTCACCCCTCCACTTT. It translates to CASRANTAPGSSPLHF.

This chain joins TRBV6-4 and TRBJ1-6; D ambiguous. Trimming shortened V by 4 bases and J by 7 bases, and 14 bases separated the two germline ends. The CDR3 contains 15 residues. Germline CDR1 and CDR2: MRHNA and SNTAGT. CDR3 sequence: CASSAQEGWNSPLHF. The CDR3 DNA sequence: TGTGCCAGCAGTGCCCAGGAGGGTTGGAATTCACCCCTCCACTTT.

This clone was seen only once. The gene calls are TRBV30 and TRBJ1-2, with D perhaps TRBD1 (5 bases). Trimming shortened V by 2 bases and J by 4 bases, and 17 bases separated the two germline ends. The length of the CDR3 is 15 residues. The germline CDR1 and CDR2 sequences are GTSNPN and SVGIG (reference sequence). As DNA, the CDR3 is TGTGCCTGGAGTTTTCGACCCGGGGGGGGCTATGGCTACACCTTC. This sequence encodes CAWSFRPGGGYGYTF.

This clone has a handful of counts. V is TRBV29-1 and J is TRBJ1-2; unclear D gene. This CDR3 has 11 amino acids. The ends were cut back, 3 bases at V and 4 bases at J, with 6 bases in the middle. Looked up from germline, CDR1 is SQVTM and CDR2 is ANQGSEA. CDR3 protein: CSVDAAYGYTF. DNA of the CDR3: TGCAGCGTTGATGCGGCCTATGGCTACACCTTC.

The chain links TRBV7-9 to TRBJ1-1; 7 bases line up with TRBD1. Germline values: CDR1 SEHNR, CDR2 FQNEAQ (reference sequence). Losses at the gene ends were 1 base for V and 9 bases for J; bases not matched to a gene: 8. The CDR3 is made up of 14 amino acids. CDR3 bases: TGTGCCAGCAGCTTAGGGTCGGGACAGCGAAAAGCTTTCTTT. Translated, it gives CASSLGSGQRKAFF.

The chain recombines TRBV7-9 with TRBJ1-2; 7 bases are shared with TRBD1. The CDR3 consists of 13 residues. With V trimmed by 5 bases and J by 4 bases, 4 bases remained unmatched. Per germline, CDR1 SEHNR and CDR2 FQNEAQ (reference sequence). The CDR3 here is CASSRDSSYGYTF. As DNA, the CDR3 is TGTGCCAGCAGCCGGGACAGCTCCTATGGCTACACCTTC.

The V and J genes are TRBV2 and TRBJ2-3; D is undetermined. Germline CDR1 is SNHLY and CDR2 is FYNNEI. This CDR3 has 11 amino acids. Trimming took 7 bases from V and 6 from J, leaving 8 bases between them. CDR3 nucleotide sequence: TGTGCCAGCACCCCCGGGGATACGCAGTATTTT. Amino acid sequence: CASTPGDTQYF.

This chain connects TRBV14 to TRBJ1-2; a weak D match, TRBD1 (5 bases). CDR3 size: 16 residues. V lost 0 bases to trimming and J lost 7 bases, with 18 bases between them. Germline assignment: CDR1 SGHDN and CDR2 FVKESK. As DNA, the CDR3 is TGTGCCAGCAGCCAAGAAGGAATTAGGGGCGCACGTGGCTACACCTTC. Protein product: CASSQEGIRGARGYTF.

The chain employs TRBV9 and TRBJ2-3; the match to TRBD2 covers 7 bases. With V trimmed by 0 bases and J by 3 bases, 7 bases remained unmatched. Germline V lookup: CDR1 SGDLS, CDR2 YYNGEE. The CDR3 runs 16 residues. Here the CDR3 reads CASSVGASGSTDTQYF. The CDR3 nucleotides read TGTGCCAGCAGCGTAGGGGCTAGCGGATCAACAGATACGCAGTATTTT.

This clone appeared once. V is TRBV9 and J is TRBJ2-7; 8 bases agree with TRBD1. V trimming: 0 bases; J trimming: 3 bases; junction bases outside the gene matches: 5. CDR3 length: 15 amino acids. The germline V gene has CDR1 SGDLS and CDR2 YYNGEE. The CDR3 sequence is CASSVGVTGDYEQYF. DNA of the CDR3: TGTGCCAGCAGCGTAGGGGTGACAGGGGACTACGAGCAGTACTTC.

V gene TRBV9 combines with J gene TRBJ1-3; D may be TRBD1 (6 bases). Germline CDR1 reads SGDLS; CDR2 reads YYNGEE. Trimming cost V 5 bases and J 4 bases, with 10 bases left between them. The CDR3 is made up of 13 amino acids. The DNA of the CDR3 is TGTGCCAGCAGTTCCAGGGGCGGAAACACCATATATTTT. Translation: CASSSRGGNTIYF.

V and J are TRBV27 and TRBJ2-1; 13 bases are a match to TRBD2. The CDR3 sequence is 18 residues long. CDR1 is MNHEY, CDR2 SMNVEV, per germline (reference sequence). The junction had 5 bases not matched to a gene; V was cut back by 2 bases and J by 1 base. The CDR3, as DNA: TGTGCCAGCAGTTTAACTAGCGGGGGGGCCAGGTCCTACAATGAGCAGTTCTTC. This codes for CASSLTSGGARSYNEQFF.

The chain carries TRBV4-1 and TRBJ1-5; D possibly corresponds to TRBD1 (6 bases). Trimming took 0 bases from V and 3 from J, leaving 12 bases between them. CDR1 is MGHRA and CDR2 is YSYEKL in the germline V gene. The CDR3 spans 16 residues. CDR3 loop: CASSQDRDINNQPQHF. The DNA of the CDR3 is TGCGCCAGCAGCCAAGATCGGGACATCAACAATCAGCCCCAGCATTTT.

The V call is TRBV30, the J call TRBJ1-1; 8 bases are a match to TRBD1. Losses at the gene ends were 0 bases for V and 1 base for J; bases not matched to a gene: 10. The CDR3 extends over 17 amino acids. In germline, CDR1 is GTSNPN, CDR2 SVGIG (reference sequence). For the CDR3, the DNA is TGTGCCTGGAGTGTAGCTCCAGGGGGCTATTGGAACACTGAAGCTTTCTTT. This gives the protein CAWSVAPGGYWNTEAFF.

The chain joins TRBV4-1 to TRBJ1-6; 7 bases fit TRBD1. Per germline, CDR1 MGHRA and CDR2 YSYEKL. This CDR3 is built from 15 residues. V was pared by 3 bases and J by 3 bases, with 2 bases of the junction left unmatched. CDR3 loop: CASSQTGFYNSPLHF. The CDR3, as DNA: TGCGCCAGCAGCCAGACAGGGTTCTATAATTCACCCCTCCACTTT.